This passage covers 15 T cell receptor beta chains from one sample sequenced in a study of blood T cell repertoires in COVID-19 (TCRdb year 2020). The library came from the immunoSEQ multiplex PCR assay. Here the immuneACCESS table is served through TCRdb, limited to in-frame sequences with V and J called. Missing clones are a known gap in these copies; in checked studies unresolved V genes cover under half, and the rest lacks a known reason. The sample table records around 230,000 clones; approximately 85% of these occur just once. The top ten hold approximately 13% of the sample. Material for sequencing was peripheral blood. The source of these receptors is a woman aged 55-70 years with active or convalescent COVID-19.

The rearrangement joins TRBV7-2 to TRBJ1-3; 7 bases are shared with TRBD1. The germline V gene encodes CDR1 SGHTA and CDR2 FQGNSA. This CDR3 spans 17 amino acids. Trimming at V came to 1 base and at J to 0 bases, leaving 6 bases not matched to a gene. The DNA of the CDR3 is TGTGCCAGCAGCTTAGGAGGGGGCCGGCACTCTGGAAACACCATATATTTT. Translating gives CASSLGGGRHSGNTIYF.

V gene TRBV7-9 combines with J gene TRBJ2-3; 13 bases line up with TRBD2. Germline V gene sequence: CDR1 SEHNR, CDR2 FQNEAQ (reference sequence). The junction had 4 bases not matched to a gene; V was cut back by 5 bases and J by 2 bases. This CDR3 has 16 residues. CDR3 sequence reads: CASSQGLAGSTDTQYF. The CDR3 region has the DNA TGTGCCAGCAGCCAGGGACTAGCGGGGTCCACAGATACGCAGTATTTT.

The V and J genes are TRBV5-1 and TRBJ2-7, with D possibly being TRBD2 (6 bases). Trimming took 3 bases from V and 3 from J, leaving 13 bases between them. The V gene's germline CDR1 is SGHRS and CDR2 YFSETQ. This CDR3 has 14 residues. The CDR3 region is CASSWREALYEQYF. DNA for the CDR3: TGCGCCAGCAGCTGGAGGGAGGCCCTCTACGAGCAGTACTTC.

The rearrangement uses TRBV7-9 and TRBJ2-7; possible D gene TRBD2, 5 bases. Trimming took off 5 bases at V and 6 bases at J, with 17 bases between the two ends. Germline CDR1 reads SEHNR; CDR2 reads FQNEAQ (reference sequence). The CDR3 length is 14 residues. The CDR3 reads CASSHRGREREQYF. The CDR3 coding sequence is TGTGCCAGCAGCCACAGAGGTCGGGAACGCGAGCAGTACTTC.

The rearrangement uses TRBV30 and TRBJ2-1; no reliable D call. The V gene's germline CDR1 is GTSNPN and CDR2 SVGIG (reference sequence). CDR3 length: 14 amino acids. Trimming cost V 3 bases and J 0 bases, with 9 bases left between them. CDR3 in amino acids: CAWSADTSYNEQFF. The CDR3 DNA reads as TGTGCCTGGAGCGCCGACACCTCCTACAATGAGCAGTTCTTC.

This chain uses TRBV9 with TRBJ2-1; D unclear. The CDR3 extends over 15 amino acids. Germline values: CDR1 SGDLS, CDR2 YYNGEE. Between the trimmed V and J ends, which lost 0 bases and 7 bases, there was a span of 14 bases. CDR3: CASSVAVGVTNEQFF. CDR3 nucleotide sequence: TGTGCCAGCAGCGTAGCTGTCGGTGTCACGAATGAGCAGTTCTTC. Variable domain in full (rest from reference TRBV9 and TRBJ2-1): DSGVTQTPKHLITATGQRVTLRCSPRSGDLSVYWYQQSLDQGLQFLIQYYNGEERAKGNILERFSAQQFPDLHSELNLSSLELGDSALYFCASSVAVGVTNEQFFGPGTRLTVL.

This clone was seen a single time. The rearrangement joins TRBV3-1 (or the pseudogene TRBV3-2) to TRBJ2-7; the D gene is possibly TRBD1 (6 bases). Looked up from germline, CDR1 is LGHDT and CDR2 is YNNKEL (reference sequence). Trimming stripped 4 bases from V and 2 bases from J, with 21 bases between. The CDR3 totals 17 residues. CDR3 nucleotides: TGTGCCAGCAGCCCCGGACAGCGAAGCCGGCGAACCTACGAGCAGTACTTC. Translation gives CASSPGQRSRRTYEQYF.

This sequence joins TRBV2 and TRBJ1-3; tentative D call: TRBD1 (5 bases). The V gene lost 4 bases and the J gene lost 3 bases, with 19 bases spanning the gap. The CDR3 sequence is 17 residues long. CDR1 is SNHLY, CDR2 FYNNEI, per germline. The chain's CDR3 is CASSVYGGTGGGNTIYF. CDR3 nucleotide sequence: TGTGCCAGCAGTGTCTATGGCGGGACCGGGGGTGGAAACACCATATATTTT. The full variable domain, in which reference TRBV2 and TRBJ1-3 provide the parts outside the CDR3, is EPEVTQTPSHQVTQMGQEVILRCVPISNHLYFYWYRQILGQKVEFLVSFYNNEISEKSEIFDDQFSVERPDGSNFTLKIRSTKLEDSAMYFCASSVYGGTGGGNTIYFGEGSWLTVV.

The rearrangement links TRBV19 to TRBJ1-1; D unresolved. This CDR3 comprises 13 residues. With 5 bases removed from V and 1 base from J, the gap between germline ends came to 8 bases. The germline V gene has CDR1 LNHDA and CDR2 SQIVND (reference sequence). The CDR3 coding sequence is TGTGCCAGTAGTGTGAGGCCGAACACTGAAGCTTTCTTT. This codes for CASSVRPNTEAFF.

This clone was recorded once. The chain uses TRBV7-9 and TRBJ1-2, with D perhaps matching TRBD1 (6 bases). The V and J ends lost 1 base and 11 bases respectively, with 17 bases between them. Germline V gives CDR1 SEHNR, CDR2 FQNEAQ (reference sequence). CDR3 length: 14 residues. The CDR3 loop reads CASSLDGRGTDYTF. CDR3 DNA: TGTGCCAGCAGCTTAGATGGGAGGGGGACGGATTACACCTTC.

This chain connects TRBV7-9 to TRBJ1-6; 9 bases agree with TRBD1. This CDR3 is built from 16 residues. V trimming: 4 bases; J trimming: 7 bases; junction bases outside the gene matches: 8. Germline loops: CDR1 SEHNR, CDR2 FQNEAQ (reference sequence). CDR3 amino acids: CASSSSGTGLNSPLHF. The DNA of the CDR3 is TGTGCCAGCAGCTCGTCCGGGACAGGGTTAAATTCACCCCTCCACTTT.

About this clone: The sample carries other DNA sequences with the same CDR3. V and J are TRBV29-1 and TRBJ1-1, with D possibly TRBD1 on 6 matching bases. The CDR3 totals 13 residues. Trimming removed 4 bases from V and 1 base from J, with 10 bases in between. Germline CDR1 and CDR2: SQVTM and ANQGSEA. CDR3 protein: CSVGGQPNTEAFF. CDR3 DNA sequence: TGCAGCGTTGGCGGACAGCCGAACACTGAAGCTTTCTTT.

V usage is TRBV6-5 and J usage is TRBJ1-2, with 8 bases fitting TRBD1. The CDR3 sequence is 16 residues long. V dropped 1 base and J dropped 7; count of bases not matched to a gene: 11. Germline CDR1 reads MNHEY; CDR2 reads SVGAGI. The CDR3 is CASSYFAGQGEGGYTF. The DNA of the CDR3 is TGTGCCAGCAGTTACTTCGCAGGACAGGGCGAGGGTGGCTACACCTTC.

The chain has TRBV6-5 and TRBJ2-3, with D uncertain. The CDR3 totals 14 residues. With 2 bases removed from V and 4 bases from J, the gap between germline ends came to 10 bases. Germline V lookup: CDR1 MNHEY, CDR2 SVGAGI. The DNA for the CDR3 is TGTGCCAGCAGTTACGAAAAGCCCCCAGATACGCAGTATTTT. Its translation: CASSYEKPPDTQYF.

The V call is TRBV4-1, the J call TRBJ1-1, with D perhaps TRBD1 (5 bases). Germline CDR1 reads MGHRA; CDR2 reads YSYEKL. CDR3 size: 13 residues. Deletions cut 0 bases from V and 6 bases from J, with 8 bases between. CDR3 nucleotides: TGCGCCAGCAGCCAAGATGGGGGGGCTGAAGCTTTCTTT. This translates into CASSQDGGAEAFF.